Sequencing of this TCR beta chain was carried out in a study of technical replicates of blood from a handful of donors. V lost 6 bases, J lost 3 bases, and 11 bases lay in between. Germline V gives CDR1 SQVTM, CDR2 ANQGSEA. The CDR3 contains 12 residues. Data came from immunoSEQ multiplex PCR; TCRdb stores just in-frame clones and leaves some out. In the table there are 50,000 or so clones, roughly 92% of which are singletons. This sequence was found in a human donor in good health. Some clones in this sample may be carry-over from other donors' samples. This chain joins TRBV29-1 and TRBJ1-2; unclear D gene. The source material was PBMCs. The CDR3 loop is CSVNREDYGYTF. In DNA, the CDR3 is TGCAGCGTCAATAGGGAGGACTATGGCTACACCTTC.